These T cell receptor beta chains were read from a single sample in a study of CD8+ T cells in alopecia areata. Clones were read by immunoSEQ multiplex PCR, and TCRdb kept only the in-frame ones, dropping some. Among 150,000 to 200,000 clones listed, just over 65% were seen once. Sequencing was performed on CD8+ T cells sorted from blood, taken at week 0. The receptor set was obtained from a human donor with alopecia areata. Each CDR3 is given with its conserved first and last residue. Each record gives: D gene, clone size, V gene, J gene, CDR3 protein, CDR3 DNA. A D gene is named only where the DNA matches it firmly. Size is stated for part of the rows, as once, few or many counts, or as a class when the clone is expanded.

d_gene: TRBD1
abundance: -
v_gene: TRBV12-5
j_gene: TRBJ1-6
CDR3aa: CASGRDRNNSPLHF
CDR3nt: TGTGCTAGTGGACGGGACAGAAATAATTCACCCCTCCACTTT

d_gene: -
abundance: -
v_gene: TRBV6-5
j_gene: TRBJ2-1
CDR3aa: CASTSGGDGYNEQFF
CDR3nt: TGTGCCAGCACCTCCGGGGGAGACGGCTACAATGAGCAGTTCTTC

d_gene: -
abundance: few
v_gene: TRBV6-6
j_gene: TRBJ1-1
CDR3aa: CAFAVSPWPNTEAFF
CDR3nt: TGTGCCTTCGCGGTATCCCCATGGCCGAACACTGAAGCTTTCTTT

d_gene: TRBD1
abundance: few
v_gene: TRBV7-8
j_gene: TRBJ1-5
CDR3aa: CASSFLAAGQLQPQHF
CDR3nt: TGTGCCAGCAGCTTTTTAGCGGCGGGACAGCTTCAGCCCCAGCATTTT

d_gene: -
abundance: few
v_gene: TRBV4-1
j_gene: TRBJ1-5
CDR3aa: CASSPLRAGQPQHF
CDR3nt: TGCGCCAGCAGCCCTCTCAGGGCCGGGCAGCCCCAGCATTTT

d_gene: -
abundance: -
v_gene: TRBV5-6
j_gene: TRBJ2-1
CDR3aa: CASRDAYNEQFF
CDR3nt: TGTGCCAGCAGGGATGCATACAATGAGCAGTTCTTC

d_gene: -
abundance: -
v_gene: TRBV6-5
j_gene: TRBJ1-2
CDR3aa: CASGSMQGYGYTF
CDR3nt: TGTGCCAGCGGGAGTATGCAGGGCTATGGCTACACCTTC

d_gene: -
abundance: -
v_gene: TRBV2
j_gene: TRBJ2-3
CDR3aa: CATTLGLRWNTQYF
CDR3nt: TGTGCCACCACCCTGGGACTCCGGTGGAATACGCAGTATTTT

d_gene: -
abundance: -
v_gene: TRBV30
j_gene: TRBJ1-1
CDR3aa: CAWSGSRGAFF
CDR3nt: TGTGCCTGGAGTGGGAGTCGTGGAGCTTTCTTT

d_gene: TRBD2
abundance: -
v_gene: TRBV7-2
j_gene: TRBJ2-1
CDR3aa: CASSHSPGSGGSNEQFF
CDR3nt: TGTGCCAGCAGCCATAGTCCAGGTAGCGGGGGGAGCAATGAGCAGTTCTTC

d_gene: -
abundance: -
v_gene: TRBV19
j_gene: TRBJ1-2
CDR3aa: CASSIPDGIYGYTF
CDR3nt: TGTGCCAGTAGTATCCCGGACGGAATTTATGGCTACACCTTC

d_gene: TRBD2
abundance: -
v_gene: TRBV13
j_gene: TRBJ2-3
CDR3aa: CASSFQLAGRRVKNTQYF
CDR3nt: TGTGCCAGCAGCTTTCAACTAGCGGGGAGGAGGGTAAAGAATACGCAGTATTTT

d_gene: -
abundance: -
v_gene: TRBV2
j_gene: TRBJ1-5
CDR3aa: CASRVGNQPQHF
CDR3nt: TGTGCCAGCAGAGTTGGCAATCAGCCCCAGCATTTT

d_gene: -
abundance: -
v_gene: TRBV15
j_gene: TRBJ1-2
CDR3aa: CATSPRVGGYGYTF
CDR3nt: TGTGCCACCAGCCCTAGGGTGGGGGGCTATGGCTACACCTTC

d_gene: -
abundance: once
v_gene: TRBV9
j_gene: TRBJ2-1
CDR3aa: CASSYYNEQFF
CDR3nt: TGTGCCAGCTCTTATTACAATGAGCAGTTCTTC

d_gene: TRBD1
abundance: once
v_gene: TRBV9
j_gene: TRBJ2-2
CDR3aa: CASSVRDRTNTGELFF
CDR3nt: TGTGCCAGCAGCGTCCGGGACAGGACGAACACCGGGGAGCTGTTTTTT

d_gene: -
abundance: -
v_gene: TRBV13
j_gene: TRBJ2-7
CDR3aa: CASSPGGYEQYF
CDR3nt: TGTGCCAGCAGCCCCGGGGGCTACGAGCAGTACTTC

d_gene: -
abundance: -
v_gene: TRBV9
j_gene: TRBJ2-1
CDR3aa: CASGTSREQFF
CDR3nt: TGTGCCAGCGGGACTTCGAGAGAGCAGTTCTTC

d_gene: TRBD2
abundance: -
v_gene: TRBV5-6
j_gene: TRBJ2-1
CDR3aa: CASSFGLAGLQFF
CDR3nt: TGTGCCAGCAGCTTCGGACTAGCGGGGCTTCAGTTCTTC

d_gene: -
abundance: -
v_gene: TRBV19
j_gene: TRBJ2-2
CDR3aa: CASRRVTGHRNTGELFF
CDR3nt: TGTGCCAGTAGAAGGGTGACTGGGCACAGGAACACCGGGGAGCTGTTTTTT

d_gene: TRBD1
abundance: -
v_gene: TRBV2
j_gene: TRBJ2-7
CDR3aa: CASSDYGTGNSYEQYF
CDR3nt: TGTGCCAGCAGTGACTACGGGACAGGGAATTCCTACGAGCAGTACTTC

d_gene: -
abundance: few
v_gene: TRBV7-9
j_gene: TRBJ1-2
CDR3aa: CASSLGTVYTF
CDR3nt: TGTGCCAGCAGCTTAGGGACGGTCTACACCTTC

d_gene: -
abundance: once
v_gene: TRBV6-5
j_gene: TRBJ2-5
CDR3aa: CASSTMGTQYF
CDR3nt: TGTGCCAGCAGTACGATGGGGACCCAGTACTTC

d_gene: TRBD1
abundance: many
v_gene: TRBV7-3
j_gene: TRBJ2-1
CDR3aa: CASRPPDRSSYNEQFF
CDR3nt: TGTGCCAGCAGGCCCCCGGACAGGAGCTCCTACAATGAGCAGTTCTTC

d_gene: -
abundance: few
v_gene: TRBV7-9
j_gene: TRBJ1-1
CDR3aa: CASPAFDNTEAFF
CDR3nt: TGTGCCAGCCCCGCCTTCGACAACACTGAAGCTTTCTTT

d_gene: -
abundance: -
v_gene: TRBV2
j_gene: TRBJ2-7
CDR3aa: CASSTTGTPYEQYF
CDR3nt: TGTGCCAGCAGTACTACCGGGACACCATACGAGCAGTACTTC

d_gene: -
abundance: few
v_gene: TRBV2
j_gene: TRBJ1-1
CDR3aa: CASTRRELNTEAFF
CDR3nt: TGTGCCAGCACCCGTAGGGAGTTGAACACTGAAGCTTTCTTT

d_gene: TRBD1
abundance: -
v_gene: TRBV4-1
j_gene: TRBJ2-5
CDR3aa: CASSQDLGQGWETQYF
CDR3nt: TGCGCCAGCAGCCAAGATTTGGGACAGGGATGGGAGACCCAGTACTTC

d_gene: -
abundance: -
v_gene: TRBV4-1
j_gene: TRBJ2-7
CDR3aa: CASSQDIPGALRVSEQYF
CDR3nt: TGCGCCAGCAGCCAAGATATCCCCGGGGCCCTTCGGGTTAGCGAGCAGTACTTC

d_gene: -
abundance: -
v_gene: TRBV6-5
j_gene: TRBJ1-1
CDR3aa: CASSYSTKDGNTEAFF
CDR3nt: TGTGCCAGCAGTTATTCTACAAAAGACGGGAACACTGAAGCTTTCTTT

d_gene: -
abundance: -
v_gene: TRBV5-5
j_gene: TRBJ2-1
CDR3aa: CASSFRLTGSVHNEQFF
CDR3nt: TGTGCCAGCAGCTTTCGACTGACAGGTTCGGTTCACAATGAGCAGTTCTTC

d_gene: -
abundance: -
v_gene: TRBV29-1
j_gene: TRBJ2-1
CDR3aa: CSVAMGVSYNEQFF
CDR3nt: TGCAGCGTTGCAATGGGGGTATCCTACAATGAGCAGTTCTTC

d_gene: -
abundance: -
v_gene: TRBV30
j_gene: TRBJ1-4
CDR3aa: CAWTGTTNEKLFF
CDR3nt: TGTGCCTGGACAGGGACAACTAATGAAAAACTGTTTTTT

d_gene: TRBD2
abundance: -
v_gene: TRBV7-9
j_gene: TRBJ2-5
CDR3aa: CASSRTSAGGQETQYF
CDR3nt: TGTGCCAGCAGCCGAACTTCGGCGGGGGGCCAAGAGACCCAGTACTTC

d_gene: TRBD1
abundance: -
v_gene: TRBV5-6
j_gene: TRBJ2-2
CDR3aa: CASSIGDRGNTGELFF
CDR3nt: TGTGCCAGCAGCATTGGTGACAGGGGGAACACCGGGGAGCTGTTTTTT

d_gene: -
abundance: -
v_gene: TRBV15
j_gene: TRBJ1-5
CDR3aa: CATSTRNQPQHF
CDR3nt: TGTGCCACCAGCACTCGAAATCAGCCCCAGCATTTT

d_gene: -
abundance: -
v_gene: TRBV7-2
j_gene: TRBJ2-1
CDR3aa: CASSLSDGGPPMNEQFF
CDR3nt: TGTGCCAGCAGCTTATCGGATGGTGGTCCTCCAATGAATGAGCAGTTCTTC

d_gene: TRBD1
abundance: -
v_gene: TRBV7-9
j_gene: TRBJ1-1
CDR3aa: CASSLSGTATEAFF
CDR3nt: TGTGCCAGCAGCTTAAGCGGGACAGCCACTGAAGCTTTCTTT

d_gene: -
abundance: -
v_gene: TRBV13
j_gene: TRBJ2-5
CDR3aa: CASSLGPSQETQYF
CDR3nt: TGTGCCAGCAGCTTAGGACCATCTCAGGAGACCCAGTACTTC

d_gene: -
abundance: once
v_gene: TRBV15
j_gene: TRBJ1-5
CDR3aa: CATSGGGNQPQHF
CDR3nt: TGTGCCACCAGCGGAGGGGGTAATCAGCCCCAGCATTTT